The 20 T cell receptor beta chains reported below all come from one sample, sequenced in a study of shared clonotypes between healthy human individuals. Using immunoSEQ multiplex PCR, the repertoire was profiled, and TCRdb retains in-frame clones only, with some absent. This table holds about 2.3 million clones, 90% to 95% found once. Sequenced: naive CD4+ T cells from PBMCs. Sample subset: CD45RA+ positively selected. These TCRs come from a young man in good health. Some clones in this sample may be carry-over from other donors' samples.

The sample holds one count of this clone. V usage is TRBV5-4 and J usage is TRBJ2-3; 8 bases are a match to TRBD2. CDR1 is SGHNT, CDR2 YYREEE, per germline (reference sequence). The junction had 8 bases not matched to a gene; V was cut back by 4 bases and J by 4 bases. The CDR3 covers 15 residues. The CDR3 reads CASSPRTSRSDTQYF. CDR3 bases: TGTGCCAGCAGCCCTAGGACTAGCAGGTCAGATACGCAGTATTTT.

The V gene is TRBV28, the J gene TRBJ2-3, with TRBD2 as a possible D gene (7 bases). V gave up 7 bases and J gave up 0 bases, with 14 bases separating them. Germline assignment: CDR1 MDHEN and CDR2 SYDVKM. CDR3 length: 15 residues. This chain's CDR3 is CASNLQGLSTDTQYF. As DNA, the CDR3 is TGTGCCAGCAACTTACAGGGACTAAGCACAGATACGCAGTATTTT.

This chain connects TRBV11-2 to TRBJ2-7; a weak D match, TRBD1 (6 bases). The CDR3 covers 13 residues. Germline CDR1 reads SGHAT; CDR2 reads FQNNGV. With 5 bases removed from V and 2 bases from J, the gap between germline ends came to 10 bases. This CDR3 is CASSPGVPYEQYF. The CDR3 DNA reads TGTGCCAGCAGCCCAGGGGTCCCCTACGAGCAGTACTTC.

The chain is built from TRBV7-7 and TRBJ2-1; 8 bases align to TRBD2. Trimming removed 3 bases from V and 7 bases from J; junction bases left unmatched: 5. CDR1 and CDR2 from the germline V gene are SSHAT and FNYEAQ (reference sequence). CDR3 length equals 14 residues. CDR3 DNA sequence: TGTGCCAGCAGCTTCGGGGCGGGAGGAAATGAGCAGTTCTTC. Translation: CASSFGAGGNEQFF.

The V call is TRBV7-3, the J call TRBJ1-1, with TRBD1 as a possible D gene (5 bases). CDR1 is SGHTA, CDR2 FQGTGA, per germline. V lost 4 bases to trimming and J lost 5 bases, with 11 bases between them. The CDR3 covers 13 residues. Written as DNA, the CDR3 is TGTGCCAGCAGCTCAGACCCAGGGACTGAAGCTTTCTTT. Translated: CASSSDPGTEAFF. Variable domain in full (rest from reference TRBV7-3 and TRBJ1-1): GAGVSQTPSNKVTEKGKYVELRCDPISGHTALYWYRQSLGQGPEFLIYFQGTGAADDSGLPNDRFFAVRPEGSVSTLKIQRTERGDSAVYLCASSSDPGTEAFFGQGTRLTVV.

The chain recombines TRBV5-4 with TRBJ2-5; the match to TRBD1 covers 8 bases. There are 18 residues in the CDR3. With V trimmed by 0 bases and J by 2 bases, 12 bases remained unmatched. CDR1 and CDR2 (germline): SGHNT, YYREEE (reference sequence). The CDR3 reads CASSLEGWTGNFQETQYF. CDR3 nucleotide sequence: TGTGCCAGCAGCTTGGAAGGCTGGACAGGGAATTTTCAAGAGACCCAGTACTTC. The variable domain in full, completed from reference TRBV5-4 and TRBJ2-5, reads ETGVTQSPTHLIKTRGQQVTLRCSSQSGHNTVSWYQQALGQGPQFIFQYYREEENGRGNFPPRFSGLQFPNYSSELNVNALELDDSALYLCASSLEGWTGNFQETQYFGPGTRLLVL.

The V call is TRBV28, the J call TRBJ1-1; D unresolved. CDR1 MDHEN and CDR2 SYDVKM come from the germline V gene. The CDR3 has 14 amino acids. Between the trimmed V and J ends, which lost 5 bases and 8 bases, there was a span of 18 bases. The chain's CDR3 is CASSRAGPSDEAFF. Here the CDR3 DNA reads TGTGCCAGCAGTCGGGCAGGTCCGTCTGACGAAGCTTTCTTT.

The chain combines TRBV4-2 with TRBJ2-7, with 8 bases aligning to TRBD2. The length of the CDR3 is 16 residues. Germline V gene lookup returns CDR1 LGHNA and CDR2 YNFKEQ. V lost 3 bases to trimming and J lost 4 bases; unmatched junction nucleotides: 11. CDR3 in amino acids: CASSHKAGVGWYEQYF. CDR3 bases: TGTGCCAGCAGCCACAAAGCGGGAGTGGGATGGTACGAGCAGTACTTC.

This clone came up once. The chain carries TRBV7-3 and TRBJ2-7; 9 bases fit TRBD1. The CDR3 runs 15 residues. CDR1 SGHTA and CDR2 FQGTGA come from the germline V gene. J was trimmed by 2 bases and V by 3 bases; bases with no gene match: 5. The CDR3 DNA is TGTGCCAGCAGCTTGGGGGACAGGGCCCCCTACGAGCAGTACTTC. This gives the protein CASSLGDRAPYEQYF.

Worth noting for this clone: The same CDR3 also results from other DNA sequences found in this sample. This chain links TRBV7-6 with TRBJ1-1, with D unresolved. This CDR3 is 13 amino acids long. Germline V CDR1 and CDR2: SGHVS, FNYEAQ. Trimming removed 1 base at V and 1 base at J, with 4 bases between. In DNA, the CDR3 is TGTGCCAGCAGCTTAGGAGAGAACACTGAAGCTTTCTTT. This translates into CASSLGENTEAFF.

This clone occurred once. The rearrangement links TRBV28 to TRBJ2-5; 8 nucleotides match TRBD1. Germline trimming cut 4 bases from V and 5 bases from J; bases unmatched to any gene: 3. CDR3 length: 13 residues. Germline V CDR1 and CDR2: MDHEN, SYDVKM. The CDR3 is CASSSQGAETQYF. CDR3 sequence (DNA): TGTGCCAGCAGTTCTCAGGGGGCCGAGACCCAGTACTTC.

The chain carries TRBV6-5 and TRBJ1-1; D might be TRBD1 (5 bases). Trimming stripped 6 bases from V and 4 bases from J, with 12 bases between. This CDR3 spans 13 amino acids. Germline V gives CDR1 MNHEY, CDR2 SVGAGI. The CDR3 region has the DNA TGTGCCAGCAGGCCAGGGAGCCCCACTGAAGCTTTCTTT. It is translated as CASRPGSPTEAFF.

This clone was detected once. This same CDR3 is encoded by further DNA sequences in the sample. The V and J genes are TRBV11-3 and TRBJ2-5, with D possibly being TRBD1 (5 bases). Germline V gene data show CDR1 as SGHNT and CDR2 as YENEEA. Trimming pared 1 base from V and 2 bases from J, leaving 8 bases between. The length of the CDR3 is 14 residues. This CDR3 is CASSLGRAQETQYF. For the CDR3, the DNA is TGTGCCAGCAGCTTAGGCAGGGCACAAGAGACCCAGTACTTC. The complete variable domain, with remaining parts taken from reference TRBV11-3 and TRBJ2-5, reads EAGVVQSPRYKIIEKKQPVAFWCNPISGHNTLYWYLQNLGQGPELLIRYENEEAVDDSQLPKDRFSAERLKGVDSTLKIQPAELGDSAVYLCASSLGRAQETQYFGPGTRLLVL.

The J gene is TRBJ2-1, the V gene TRBV30, with 9 bases lining up with TRBD2. From germline, CDR1 is GTSNPN and CDR2 SVGIG (reference sequence). V lost 1 base and J lost 0; bases outside the gene matches: 4. The CDR3 loop spans 16 amino acids. CDR3 residues: CAWSATSGNSYNEQFF. CDR3 nucleotide sequence: TGTGCCTGGAGTGCGACTAGCGGCAACTCCTACAATGAGCAGTTCTTC.

The chain employs TRBV7-2 and TRBJ2-5; 13 bases match TRBD2. The CDR3 covers 18 residues. The junction had 10 bases not matched to a gene; V was cut back by 4 bases and J by 2 bases. CDR1 is SGHTA and CDR2 is FQGNSA in the germline V gene. The CDR3 sequence: CASSSPAGTSGIQETQYF. The CDR3 DNA reads TGTGCCAGCAGCTCTCCCGCCGGGACTAGCGGGATTCAAGAGACCCAGTACTTC.

CDR3 nucleotides: TGTGCCAGCAAATCGGGACTAGCGGGAGGAGGCCGATCCTACGAGCAGTACTTC. The encoded protein is CASKSGLAGGGRSYEQYF. This sequence joins TRBV27 and TRBJ2-7; TRBD2 agrees at 15 bases. Germline lookup yields CDR1 MNHEY and CDR2 SMNVEV (reference sequence). The CDR3 covers 18 residues. J was trimmed by 1 base and V by 7 bases; bases with no gene match: 11.

The rearrangement links TRBV7-2 to TRBJ2-7; maybe TRBD1 (5 bases). V was cut by 3 bases and J by 0 bases, with 12 bases left in between. Germline lookup yields CDR1 SGHTA and CDR2 FQGNSA. CDR3 length: 15 residues. The CDR3 sequence is CASSLGWGSSYEQYF. As DNA, the CDR3 is TGTGCCAGCAGCTTGGGGTGGGGCAGCTCCTACGAGCAGTACTTC.

This clone was seen only once. CDR3 bases: TGCGCCAGCAGTGCGTCCGCGGGAGTTAATGAGCAGTTCTTC. Amino acids: CASSASAGVNEQFF. The chain carries TRBV10-2 and TRBJ2-1, with TRBD2 matching 7 bases. The germline CDR1 and CDR2 sequences are WSHSY and SAAADI. CDR3 length equals 14 residues. Germline trimming cut 4 bases from V and 7 bases from J; bases unmatched to any gene: 7.

CDR3 nucleotides: TGTGCCAGCTCATCCGTACGAATCTCTGGGGCCAACGTCCTGACTTTC. The encoded protein is CASSSVRISGANVLTF. This chain connects TRBV18 to TRBJ2-6; D is unresolved. Trimming removed 5 bases from V and 0 bases from J, with 11 bases in between. Germline V gives CDR1 KGHSH, CDR2 LQKENI. The CDR3 consists of 16 residues.

This clone was picked up a small number of times. The chain combines TRBV30 with TRBJ1-5; 9 bases match TRBD1. Trimming at V came to 1 base and at J to 6 bases, leaving 4 bases not matched to a gene. CDR1 and CDR2 (germline): GTSNPN, SVGIG (reference sequence). This CDR3 region has 14 residues. The CDR3 spells CAWSEGTGRQPQHF. Here the CDR3 DNA reads TGTGCCTGGAGTGAAGGGACAGGGCGTCAGCCCCAGCATTTT. The entire variable domain, with the rest obtained from reference TRBV30 and TRBJ1-5, is as follows: SQTIHQWPATLVQPVGSPLSLECTVEGTSNPNLYWYRQAAGRGLQLLFYSVGIGQISSEVPQNLSASRPQDRQFILSSKKLLLSDSGFYLCAWSEGTGRQPQHFGDGTRLSIL.